The present T cell receptor beta chain was sequenced within a study of Graves' ophthalmopathy and Graves' hyperthyroidism. Findings of the study overall: The majority of expanded thyroid clonotypes above 0.001 frequency also occurred in blood.

Uncontrolled infections, other autoimmune diseases, pregnancy or lactation barred patients from enrollment. This clonotype has at least ten counts. Its antigen remains unidentified. V lost 3 bases, J lost 7 bases, and 9 bases lay in between. The CDR3 is 12 residues long. The V gene's germline CDR1 is MNHEY and CDR2 SMNVEV (reference sequence). Amplification of the TCR beta CDR3 regions used RNA transcripts (as template). RT-PCR was first run with HTBI primers, then multiplex PCR in a second round. TCRdb recomputed calls from the multiplex PCR reads with MiXCR, one row per CDR3 protein. The table records about 150,000 distinct CDR3 sequences, less than 45% of them present only once.

This receptor was identified in a woman aged 40 to 55 with Graves' ophthalmopathy. The V gene is TRBV27, the J gene TRBJ1-2; weak D call: TRBD1 (5 bases). The sample comprised peripheral blood. CDR3 residues: CASSFQGRGYTF. CDR3 DNA sequence: TGTGCCAGCAGTTTCCAGGGACGTGGCTACACCTTC.